The rows below give T cell receptor beta chains drawn from one sample of a study of blood T cells in healthy people across ages. TCRdb ran MiXCR on the 5' RACE reads and lists one entry per CDR3 protein. Counted here are around 1,800,000 distinct CDR3 sequences, around 40% occurring once; the ten biggest clones make up under 30%. The sequenced sample was blood. The receptor source for this set is a human donor in good health. The CDR3 runs from the conserved cysteine through the conserved F or W. D genes are given only for firm matches. Part of the rows lack a size; the others show once, few, many or a class for expanded clones.

D	size	J	V	DNA	CDR3
NA	NA	TRBJ1-1	TRBV7-2	TGTGCCAGCAGCCTCGAACCGACAGGATACACTGAAGCTTTCTTT	CASSLEPTGYTEAFF
TRBD1	few	TRBJ1-5	TRBV20-1	TGCAGTGCTCACCGGACAGGGGCCTTCAATCAGCCCCAGCATTTT	CSAHRTGAFNQPQHF
NA	NA	TRBJ2-3	TRBV4-2	TGTGCCAGCAGCCAAGAAGGGTGGGGGGGCACAGATACGCAGTATTTT	CASSQEGWGGTDTQYF
NA	NA	TRBJ1-1	TRBV7-9	TGTGCCAGCAGTCATAATAAGAACACTGAAGCTTTCTTT	CASSHNKNTEAFF
NA	NA	TRBJ1-4	TRBV6-5	TGTGCCAGCAGGGGGGATGCAACTAATGAAAAACTGTTTTTT	CASRGDATNEKLFF
NA	NA	TRBJ2-7	TRBV9	TGTGCCAGCAGCCACGACTCGGACGGAACCTACGAGCAGTACTTC	CASSHDSDGTYEQYF
NA	NA	TRBJ1-2	TRBV4-3	TGCGCCAGCAGCCAAGTTGTAAGGGCGAATGGCTACACCTTC	CASSQVVRANGYTF
NA	NA	TRBJ2-5	TRBV7-9	TGTGCCAGCAGCTTAGCCCCCACAGCTCAAGAGACCCAGTACTTC	CASSLAPTAQETQYF
NA	few	TRBJ2-5	TRBV12-3/TRBV12-4	TGTGCCAGCAGTTTCGGCGGGGCTAGGGAGCAGTACTTC	CASSFGGAREQYF
NA	NA	TRBJ1-2	TRBV28	TGTGCCAGCAGTTTACCCGGAGAGGGAGCTAACTATGGCTACACCTTC	CASSLPGEGANYGYTF
TRBD1	once	TRBJ2-7	TRBV7-2	TGTGCCAGCAGTCCACTCAGGGACAGAAGCTCCTACGAGCAGTACTTC	CASSPLRDRSSYEQYF
TRBD1	NA	TRBJ1-4	TRBV4-3	TGCGCCAGCAGCCAAGAGACAGGGGGCGAAGAAAAACTGTTTTTT	CASSQETGGEEKLFF
NA	NA	TRBJ2-3	TRBV20-1	TGCAGTGCTAGTCCGCCGCCAGGGGAGGATAGGACAGATACGCAGTATTTT	CSASPPPGEDRTDTQYF
NA	few	TRBJ1-4	TRBV6-2/TRBV6-3	TGTGCCAGCAGCCGGATGCTTAATGAAAAACTGTTTTTT	CASSRMLNEKLFF
NA	few	TRBJ1-1	TRBV6-5	TGTGCCAGCAGTTTTACACCGACAGGCACTGAAGCTTTCTTT	CASSFTPTGTEAFF
NA	few	TRBJ2-6	TRBV12-5	TGTGCTAGTGGTTCGGGGACTGGGGCCAACGTCCTGACTTTC	CASGSGTGANVLTF
NA	NA	TRBJ2-3	TRBV7-2	TGTGCCAGCAGCTTAGCTGTCGGAAACACAGATACGCAGTATTTT	CASSLAVGNTDTQYF
TRBD1	NA	TRBJ2-7	TRBV10-3	TGTGCCATCAGTGAGCACCGGACAGGGGGCGCCGAGCAGTACTTC	CAISEHRTGGAEQYF
NA	NA	TRBJ2-6	TRBV9	TGTGCCAGCAGCGCGCCACAAGTCCACTCCTTCTCTGGGGCCAACGTCCTGACTTTC	CASSAPQVHSFSGANVLTF
NA	NA	TRBJ2-1	TRBV5-1	TGCGCCAGCAGCTTTGGGGGGCCACACACTCTCAATGAGCAGTTCTTC	CASSFGGPHTLNEQFF
NA	few	TRBJ2-7	TRBV7-2	TGTGCCAGCAGCTTAACAGGGACGAGCCACGAGCAGTACTTC	CASSLTGTSHEQYF
TRBD2	few	TRBJ2-7	TRBV20-1	TGCAGTGCCCCCCGGGGGGGCAACGAGCAGTACTTC	CSAPRGGNEQYF
TRBD1	NA	TRBJ2-7	TRBV14	TGTGCCAGCAGCCGGGACAGGCCCTCCTACGAGCAGTACTTC	CASSRDRPSYEQYF
NA	NA	TRBJ1-5	TRBV7-9	TGTGCCGGCAGCTCGGGGGCAAATCAGCCCCAGCATTTT	CAGSSGANQPQHF
NA	few	TRBJ1-6	TRBV7-3	TGTGCCAGCAGCTCCGAGACAAGATATTCACCCCTCCACTTT	CASSSETRYSPLHF
TRBD2	few	TRBJ2-1	TRBV11-2	TGTGCCAGCAGCTTAAGGTGGCTAGCGGGGATGAGTGAGCAGTTCTTC	CASSLRWLAGMSEQFF
TRBD2	NA	TRBJ2-1	TRBV25-1	TGTGCCAGCAGTGAACGGGCGGGGGGGAGCTCCTACAATGAGCAGTTCTTC	CASSERAGGSSYNEQFF
TRBD1	NA	TRBJ2-5	TRBV5-5	TGTGCCGGCAGCCGGACAGGAGCCTACCAAGAGACCCAGTACTTC	CAGSRTGAYQETQYF
NA	NA	TRBJ2-7	TRBV20-1	TGCAGTGCTAGTCACAGGGAGGACTACGAGCAGTACTTC	CSASHREDYEQYF
TRBD2	NA	TRBJ2-1	TRBV29-1	TGCAGCGTTGAACGGGGGGGTGATGGGCAGTTCTTC	CSVERGGDGQFF
TRBD1	NA	TRBJ2-7	TRBV28	TGTGCCAGCAGTCCCACTCCGGGACAGGCCTACGAGCAGTACTTC	CASSPTPGQAYEQYF
TRBD1	NA	TRBJ2-7	TRBV5-1	TGCGCCACCACTCCCGACAGGGGCCCCCACGAGCAGTACTTC	CATTPDRGPHEQYF
NA	few	TRBJ1-2	TRBV9	TGTGCCAGCAGCGTCCAGTCTACAGGGAACTATGGCTACACCTTC	CASSVQSTGNYGYTF
NA	NA	TRBJ2-3	TRBV7-9	TGTGCCAGCAGCTTAACTCTCGGATGGGGAGATACGCAGTATTTT	CASSLTLGWGDTQYF
TRBD2	few	TRBJ2-7	TRBV9	TGTGCCAGCAGCGGGACTAGCGGGGGGGCGTCCCGCGAGCAGTACTTC	CASSGTSGGASREQYF
NA	few	TRBJ2-3	TRBV20-1	TGCAGTGCTGGTAACACAGATACGCAGTATTTT	CSAGNTDTQYF
NA	NA	TRBJ2-7	TRBV28	TGTGCCAGCAGTTCGGCACAGAGTTACTACGAGCAGTACTTC	CASSSAQSYYEQYF
TRBD2	few	TRBJ2-5	TRBV7-6	TGTGCCAGCAGCCAACTGGGACTAGCGGTAGAGACCCAGTACTTC	CASSQLGLAVETQYF
TRBD1	NA	TRBJ2-1	TRBV6-2/TRBV6-3	TGTGCCAGCAGTTACCAACAGGGGATAGGCTACAATGAGCAGTTCTTC	CASSYQQGIGYNEQFF
TRBD2	NA	TRBJ2-3	TRBV7-2	TGTGCCAGCAGCCCCCGGCCGGGACTAGCGGGGGGAACAGATACGCAGTATTTT	CASSPRPGLAGGTDTQYF
TRBD2	NA	TRBJ2-1	TRBV12-3/TRBV12-4	TGTACCAGCAAAGCGGGGGGTCACAATGAGCAGTTCTTC	CTSKAGGHNEQFF
TRBD1	NA	TRBJ2-7	TRBV29-1	TGCAGCGTCGCGGACAGGAACTACGAGCAGTACTTC	CSVADRNYEQYF
NA	few	TRBJ1-5	TRBV7-9	TGTGCCAGCAGCTTAGGGGGACGGGATCAGCCCCAGCATTTT	CASSLGGRDQPQHF
NA	NA	TRBJ2-3	TRBV6-2/TRBV6-3	TGTGCCAGCTCGAATTCAATGCCCACAGATACGCAGTATTTT	CASSNSMPTDTQYF
NA	few	TRBJ2-5	TRBV11-3	TGTGCCAGCAGCTTAGAAGGGTCGCACGGGGAGACCCAGTACTTC	CASSLEGSHGETQYF
TRBD1	few	TRBJ1-2	TRBV6-2/TRBV6-3	TGTGCCGGCCGGGACAGGGAAAGCTATGGCTACACCTTC	CAGRDRESYGYTF
TRBD2	NA	TRBJ2-4	TRBV20-1	TGCAGTGCTTTAACTCTAGCGGGGGGTACCTACAATGAGCAGTACTTC	CSALTLAGGTYNEQYF
NA	NA	TRBJ1-6	TRBV6-2/TRBV6-3	TGTGCCAGCATTCTCCCATCCCTCACTGGGGGAAATTCACCCCTCCACTTT	CASILPSLTGGNSPLHF